The clone carrying this TCR beta chain has at least ten counts. The antigen is not known. The record originates from a study of metastatic and nonmetastatic thyroid tumors. Study overall: It was across blood and tumor or nodule tissue from malignant and benign thyroid patients that repertoires were compared.

Methods used by the authors: Variation in CDR3 across clinicopathological groups served as the basis for constructing a distant-metastasis classifier in papillary thyroid cancer. Through MiXCR, TCRdb re-clonotyped the PCR reads. TCRdb's processing, not the authors', yielded these V and J calls. Here the sample spans about 53,000 clones, around 20% being singletons. Each patient came to thyroid surgery without any prior treatment (of any kind). Study-wide results and limits: According to reports, the diversity of TCR beta was significantly higher in malignant thyroid tumors than in benign nodules, and this held in both blood and tumor samples.

The CDR3 has 14 residues. With 3 bases removed from V and 12 bases from J, the gap between germline ends came to 19 bases. The germline V gene encodes CDR1 SGDLS and CDR2 YYNGEE. The clonotype comes from a female donor with papillary thyroid cancer or a benign thyroid nodule (not recorded which). Some clones in this sample may be carry-over from other donors' samples. The specimen was blood. The rearrangement links TRBV9 to TRBJ2-1; D perhaps matches TRBD2 (6 bases). CDR3 DNA sequence: TGTGCCAGCAGCGCGGGCGGGGTGATTATCGGGCAGTTCTTC. Amino acid sequence: CASSAGGVIIGQFF.